This T cell receptor beta chain was documented in a study of blood T cell repertoires in COVID-19. Whole-study context: COVID-19 samples collected from the United States, Italy and Spain covered acute and convalescent phases. T cells, B-cell-depleted T cells, or PBMCs provided the cDNA or gDNA that served as material.

V was shortened by 3 bases and J by 2 bases, with 7 bases between the two germline ends. Germline CDR1 is KGHSH and CDR2 is LQKENI. This CDR3 is 13 amino acids long. In the original processing: Quantification of nucleated cells was approximated via reference gene primer amplification. Assay used: immunoSEQ multiplex PCR; TCRdb lists only in-frame clones, some missing. That table supplies the V and J calls and clone size; D and trimming were determined from the DNA. The sample has some 99,000 clones; about 80% are singletons. The TCR sequence derives from a woman aged 45-59 years with acute or convalescent COVID-19. V and J are TRBV18 and TRBJ2-5; D remains ambiguous. Sequencing was done on a sample of peripheral blood. CDR3: CASSPRSQETQYF. CDR3 coding DNA: TGTGCCAGCTCACCGCGCTCACAAGAGACCCAGTACTTC.